These T cell receptor beta chains were read from a single sample in a study of CD8 T cells in ankylosing spondylitis. TCRdb ran MiXCR on the 5' RACE reads and lists one entry per CDR3 protein. Of hundreds of thousands of distinct CDR3 sequences listed, 8% to 11% are singletons. The sample comprised blood, either unsorted or a sorted T cell fraction (not recorded which). The receptors were sampled from a male donor with ankylosing spondylitis or in good health (not recorded which). Both conserved end residues are part of each CDR3. Fields, in order: CDR3 protein, V gene.

CDR3 protein: CASSLVGQGYTGELFF
V gene: TRBV5-5

CDR3 protein: CASSLADYNEQFF
V gene: TRBV7-2

CDR3 protein: CASSGGTAQETQYF
V gene: TRBV5-6

CDR3 protein: CASSLGLAGAGELFF
V gene: TRBV5-1

CDR3 protein: CASSFGGVDSNQPQHF
V gene: TRBV5-1

CDR3 protein: CASSTGLAEADTQYF
V gene: TRBV5-6

CDR3 protein: CASSPTPGDTEAFF
V gene: TRBV18

CDR3 protein: CSASHRQGIGEQYF
V gene: TRBV20-1

CDR3 protein: CSARPQGGNQPQHF
V gene: TRBV20-1

CDR3 protein: CASSLEGGSRDTQYF
V gene: TRBV11-2

CDR3 protein: CASSEALLGGGPKKTYNEQFF
V gene: TRBV2

CDR3 protein: CASSQGSSGGQGAQYF
V gene: TRBV3-1

CDR3 protein: CASSLGTGANYGYTF
V gene: TRBV5-1

CDR3 protein: CASSLEQSGIEEYF
V gene: TRBV7-2

CDR3 protein: CASSPVRGAKNIQYF
V gene: TRBV12-3/TRBV12-4

CDR3 protein: CASSSQNQPQHF
V gene: TRBV6-5

CDR3 protein: CASSLVVGYEQYF
V gene: TRBV7-2

CDR3 protein: CSASRAIRQGAEAFF
V gene: TRBV20-1

CDR3 protein: CASSSSPYEQYF
V gene: TRBV7-2

CDR3 protein: CASSLARGVGELFF
V gene: TRBV12-3/TRBV12-4

CDR3 protein: CASSPERGYNEQFF
V gene: TRBV7-8

CDR3 protein: CASRSNRGTYEQYF
V gene: TRBV14

CDR3 protein: CASTDIAKNIQYF
V gene: TRBV28

CDR3 protein: CASRDRAYEQYF
V gene: TRBV27

CDR3 protein: CASSLGQEEGHEQFF
V gene: TRBV5-1

CDR3 protein: CASSQDRPPYTEAFF
V gene: TRBV3-1

CDR3 protein: CASREGATEAFF
V gene: TRBV2

CDR3 protein: CASSPGQGYGYTF
V gene: TRBV12-3/TRBV12-4

CDR3 protein: CASSGTGAGSGNTIYF
V gene: TRBV6-1

CDR3 protein: CSAFEGQSSYGYTF
V gene: TRBV29-1

CDR3 protein: CASSLLTSGGTGEQFF
V gene: TRBV5-1

CDR3 protein: CATSREGTASSYNSPLHF
V gene: TRBV15

CDR3 protein: CASSVEPWASAGNEQYF
V gene: TRBV9

CDR3 protein: CASSWSSGEETQYF
V gene: TRBV11-3

CDR3 protein: CSVGVDTQYF
V gene: TRBV29-1

CDR3 protein: CRIDRAEDEQFF
V gene: TRBV20-1

CDR3 protein: CASSTGPPGVLTF
V gene: TRBV27

CDR3 protein: CASSRQRGNTEAFF
V gene: TRBV12-3/TRBV12-4

CDR3 protein: CASPTRDGWGEQFF
V gene: TRBV30

CDR3 protein: CATSDFIGQGAYYGYTF
V gene: TRBV24-1

CDR3 protein: CASSFLGATENYGYTF
V gene: TRBV28

CDR3 protein: CASSDQTGIHEQYF
V gene: TRBV2

CDR3 protein: CASSQWTGGSYNEQFF
V gene: TRBV7-2

CDR3 protein: CSARTYMLATVGDQETQYF
V gene: TRBV20-1

CDR3 protein: CASSEGVSNQPQHF
V gene: TRBV5-1

CDR3 protein: CASSLAGQGLSSYNEQFF
V gene: TRBV5-1

CDR3 protein: CASSPIPGRGNTEAFF
V gene: TRBV27

CDR3 protein: CASSSGYSHNEQFF
V gene: TRBV7-2

CDR3 protein: CSPRRPSGGYTF
V gene: TRBV20-1

CDR3 protein: CASSLAGGPDEQFF
V gene: TRBV7-2

CDR3 protein: CASSSSPGGNSPLHF
V gene: TRBV7-2

CDR3 protein: CSARDDKRGTDTQYF
V gene: TRBV20-1